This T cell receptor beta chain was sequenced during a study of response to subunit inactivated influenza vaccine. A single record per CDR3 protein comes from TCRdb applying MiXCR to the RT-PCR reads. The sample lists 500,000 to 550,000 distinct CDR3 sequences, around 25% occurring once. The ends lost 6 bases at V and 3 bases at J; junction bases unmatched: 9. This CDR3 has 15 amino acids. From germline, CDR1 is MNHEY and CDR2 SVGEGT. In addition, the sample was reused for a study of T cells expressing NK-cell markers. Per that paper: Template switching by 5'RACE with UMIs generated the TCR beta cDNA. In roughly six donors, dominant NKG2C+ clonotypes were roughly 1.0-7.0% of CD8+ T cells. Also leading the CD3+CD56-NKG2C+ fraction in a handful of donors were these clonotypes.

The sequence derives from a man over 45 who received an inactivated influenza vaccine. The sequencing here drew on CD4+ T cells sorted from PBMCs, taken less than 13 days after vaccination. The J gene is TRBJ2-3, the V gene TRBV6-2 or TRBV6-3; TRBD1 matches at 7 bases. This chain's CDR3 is CASRPRGGPTDTQYF. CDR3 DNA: TGTGCCAGCAGACCCCGAGGGGGCCCGACAGATACGCAGTATTTT.